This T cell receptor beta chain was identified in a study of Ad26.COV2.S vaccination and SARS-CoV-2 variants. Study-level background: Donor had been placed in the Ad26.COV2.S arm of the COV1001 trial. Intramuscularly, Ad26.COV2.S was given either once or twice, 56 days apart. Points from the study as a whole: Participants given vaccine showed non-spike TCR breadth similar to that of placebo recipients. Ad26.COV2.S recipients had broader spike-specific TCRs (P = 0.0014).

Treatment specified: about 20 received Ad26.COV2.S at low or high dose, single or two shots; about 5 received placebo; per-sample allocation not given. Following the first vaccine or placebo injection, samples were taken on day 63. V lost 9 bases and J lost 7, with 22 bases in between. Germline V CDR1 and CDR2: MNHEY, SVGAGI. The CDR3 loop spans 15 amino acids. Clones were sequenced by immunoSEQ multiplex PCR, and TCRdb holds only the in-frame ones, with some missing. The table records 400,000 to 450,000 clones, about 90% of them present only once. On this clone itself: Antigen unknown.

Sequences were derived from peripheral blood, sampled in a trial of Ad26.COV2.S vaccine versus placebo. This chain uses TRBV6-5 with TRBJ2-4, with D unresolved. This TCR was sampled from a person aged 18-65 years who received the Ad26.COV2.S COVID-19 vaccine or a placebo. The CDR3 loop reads CASQPMPGPVNIQYF. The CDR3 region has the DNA TGTGCCAGTCAGCCGATGCCGGGCCCTGTGAACATTCAGTACTTC.